Each of the 5 T cell receptor beta chains below was sequenced from the same sample in a study of T cells in tumors after PD-1 blockade (dated by TCRdb to between 2017 and 2020). The sample's time point label, in plain terms: after anti-PD-1 therapy. The library was built by means of the immunoSEQ multiplex PCR assay. TCRdb holds this immuneACCESS table with in-frame rearrangements only. Some clones are missing; in checked studies, unresolved V genes explain under half, and the rest has no known cause. In all, the sample holds 14,000 or so clones, and 80% to 85% of those were seen once. Around a quarter of the sample is held by the ten biggest clonotypes. Sequenced here: PBMCs, sampled after anti-PD-1 treatment. All receptors come from a human donor with basal cell carcinoma.

This clone was observed once. The genes are TRBV20-1 and TRBJ2-1; D gene uncertain. Germline lookup yields CDR1 DFQATT and CDR2 SNEGSKA (reference sequence). The V and J ends lost 6 bases and 5 bases respectively, with 8 bases between them. There are 11 residues in the CDR3. Here the CDR3 reads CSAGDHNEQFF. CDR3 coding DNA: TGCAGTGCGGGCGATCACAATGAGCAGTTCTTC.

The V and J genes are TRBV2 and TRBJ2-3, with unresolved D. Germline V lookup: CDR1 SNHLY, CDR2 FYNNEI. The CDR3 is 12 amino acids. Trimming took off 4 bases at V and 2 bases at J, with 4 bases between the two ends. In DNA form, the CDR3 reads TGTGCCAGCAGTGCAGACACAGATACGCAGTATTTT. Translation: CASSADTDTQYF.

The V gene is TRBV6-1, the J gene TRBJ1-5, with a possible D match to TRBD1 (6 bases). This CDR3 comprises 15 residues. Trimming took 1 base from V and 2 from J, leaving 9 bases between them. Germline V lookup: CDR1 MNHNS, CDR2 SASEGT. CDR3 bases: TGTGCCAGCAGTGAAGTGGCAGGGGGCAATCAGCCCCAGCATTTT. As protein: CASSEVAGGNQPQHF.

The rearrangement joins TRBV4-1 to TRBJ2-1; 11 bases are a match to TRBD2. Trimming took 4 bases from V and 8 from J; bases not matched to a gene: 10. The CDR3 runs 16 residues. The germline V gene has CDR1 MGHRA and CDR2 YSYEKL. This CDR3 is CASSPSPSGGFHEQFF. The CDR3 bases are TGCGCCAGCAGCCCCTCCCCTAGCGGGGGGTTCCATGAGCAGTTCTTC.

The V call is TRBV10-3, the J call TRBJ2-3; TRBD2 might be the D (5 bases). Per germline, CDR1 ENHRY and CDR2 SYGVKD. CDR3 length equals 14 residues. The V end was cut by 3 bases, the J end by 6 bases, with 13 bases between. The CDR3 DNA follows: TGTGCCATCAGTGACCTTTGGGGAGAGGATACGCAGTATTTT. This gives the protein CAISDLWGEDTQYF.